These 26 T cell receptor beta chains were all obtained from the same sample, sequenced in a study of blood T cells in healthy people across ages. A sample-barcoded 5' primer and a J-beta primer mix were used in a second PCR of about 7 to 12 cycles. TCRdb re-called the 5' RACE reads with MiXCR, one entry per CDR3 protein. The table records about 1 million distinct CDR3 sequences, over 35% of them present only once. Sequenced: blood. Receptor source: a woman aged 55-70 years in good health.

This chain connects TRBV6-5 to TRBJ1-1, with D tentatively TRBD1 (5 bases). There are 14 residues in the CDR3. The germline CDR1 and CDR2 sequences are MNHEY and SVGAGI. V lost 6 bases, J lost 7 bases, and 18 bases lay in between. CDR3 loop: CASSPGTAPGEAFF. CDR3 DNA sequence: TGTGCCAGCAGCCCTGGGACGGCGCCTGGTGAAGCTTTCTTT.

V and J are TRBV14 and TRBJ2-3; no reliable D call. Germline-derived CDR1 and CDR2 are SGHDN and FVKESK. V was clipped by 2 bases and J by 10 bases, with 10 bases between them. The CDR3 is made up of 12 amino acids. CDR3 coding DNA: TGTGCCAGCAGCCAAAGTAGGATGGCGCAGTATTTT. Its translation: CASSQSRMAQYF.

The sample holds many counts of this clonotype. J is TRBJ2-3 and V is TRBV5-8; 9 bases line up with TRBD2. The junction had 2 bases not matched to a gene; V was cut back by 7 bases and J by 2 bases. The germline CDR1 and CDR2 sequences are SGHTS and YDEGEE. The CDR3 extends over 13 amino acids. The CDR3 DNA sequence: TGTGCCAGCCAGCGGGGGGACACAGATACGCAGTATTTT. Protein product: CASQRGDTDTQYF.

This clonotype was detected only a few times. The V and J genes are TRBV12-5 and TRBJ2-1; no reliable D call. The germline V gene has CDR1 LGHNT and CDR2 FRNRAP. Deletions cut 3 bases from V and 9 bases from J, with 15 bases between. The CDR3 sequence is 14 residues long. The CDR3 here is CASGFFAQASEQFF. Here the CDR3 DNA reads TGTGCTAGTGGTTTCTTCGCACAAGCTTCTGAGCAGTTCTTC.

This chain uses TRBV9 with TRBJ2-7; D tentatively reads TRBD1 or TRBD2 (5 bases each). The CDR3 totals 14 residues. Looked up from germline, CDR1 is SGDLS and CDR2 is YYNGEE. Trimming left V 3 bases short and J 2 bases short, with 12 bases between. CDR3 in amino acids: CASSAKGTTYEQYF. The CDR3 DNA reads as TGTGCCAGCAGCGCTAAGGGGACGACCTACGAGCAGTACTTC.

This clonotype was counted only a few times. The chain carries TRBV5-6 and TRBJ2-1, with D perhaps matching TRBD1 (6 bases). V was trimmed by 4 bases and J by 2 bases, leaving 10 bases between them. This CDR3 contains 14 residues. Germline values: CDR1 SGHDT, CDR2 YYEEEE. CDR3 loop: CASSHGGPYNEQFF. CDR3 coding DNA: TGTGCCAGCAGCCATGGGGGCCCCTACAATGAGCAGTTCTTC.

This clonotype appeared a few times. This CDR3 is CSVERTVNYGYTF. The CDR3 nucleotides read TGCAGCGTTGAGCGGACAGTAAACTATGGCTACACCTTC. The chain employs TRBV29-1 and TRBJ1-2, with D possibly being TRBD1 (6 bases). V lost 3 bases to trimming and J lost 2 bases, with 10 bases between them. Germline CDR1 SQVTM, CDR2 ANQGSEA. This CDR3 region has 13 residues.

This clonotype was seen more than once but under ten times. The chain employs TRBV27 and TRBJ1-2, with TRBD1 as a possible D gene (5 bases). Trimming shortened V by 7 bases and J by 3 bases, and 27 bases separated the two germline ends. This CDR3 is 18 amino acids long. Germline V CDR1 and CDR2: MNHEY, SMNVEV (reference sequence). The CDR3 DNA reads TGTGCCAGCATCCCGTCCTGGGGAGGGGCAGCCGTAGACTATGGCTACACCTTC. It translates to CASIPSWGGAAVDYGYTF.

In this sample, this clonotype turned up a few times. The CDR3 region is CASSSSWVGEQYF. The CDR3, as DNA: TGCGCCAGCAGTTCCTCTTGGGTGGGCGAGCAGTACTTC. The chain uses TRBV5-1 and TRBJ2-7; D is uncertain. Germline assignment: CDR1 SGHRS and CDR2 YFSETQ. V was pared by 5 bases and J by 6 bases, with 15 bases between. The CDR3 loop spans 13 amino acids.

This clonotype came up a few times. Here the CDR3 reads CARALEGASYEQYF. As DNA, the CDR3 is TGCGCCAGGGCTCTCGAGGGGGCTTCCTACGAGCAGTACTTC. The chain recombines TRBV5-1 with TRBJ2-7; the match to TRBD1 covers 7 bases. In germline, CDR1 is SGHRS, CDR2 YFSETQ. V was pared by 8 bases and J by 1 base, with 9 bases of the junction left unmatched. The CDR3 is made up of 14 amino acids.

This clonotype was observed a handful of times. This chain connects TRBV27 to TRBJ2-7, with D tentatively TRBD1 or TRBD2 (5 bases each). V gave up 4 bases and J gave up 2 bases, with 15 bases separating them. Germline-derived CDR1 and CDR2 are MNHEY and SMNVEV (reference sequence). This CDR3 has 15 residues. The CDR3 DNA is TGTGCCAGCAGTTCGCATCGGGGCAGAACCTACGAGCAGTACTTC. Translation gives CASSSHRGRTYEQYF.

The rearrangement links TRBV11-2 to TRBJ2-1; 10 nucleotides line up with TRBD2. The CDR3 totals 17 residues. CDR1 is SGHAT and CDR2 is FQNNGV in the germline V gene. With V trimmed by 1 base and J by 5 bases, 8 bases remained unmatched. CDR3 region: CASSLGSGRAFDNEQFF. For the CDR3, the DNA is TGTGCCAGCAGCTTAGGCAGCGGGAGGGCCTTCGACAATGAGCAGTTCTTC. Full variable domain (rest looked up from reference TRBV11-2 and TRBJ2-1): EAGVAQSPRYKIIEKRQSVAFWCNPISGHATLYWYQQILGQGPKLLIQFQNNGVVDDSQLPKDRFSAERLKGVDSTLKIQPAKLEDSAVYLCASSLGSGRAFDNEQFFGPGTRLTVL.

The chain employs TRBV12-5 and TRBJ2-1; D is perhaps TRBD2 (5 bases). Germline-derived CDR1 and CDR2 are LGHNT and FRNRAP. The CDR3 runs to 13 residues. Trimming took 5 bases from V and 13 from J, leaving 18 bases between them. The CDR3 loop is CASGHAEGETQFF. The CDR3, as DNA: TGTGCTAGTGGTCACGCTGAGGGAGAGACCCAGTTCTTC.

The V gene is TRBV10-3, the J gene TRBJ2-7, with a possible D match to TRBD1 (6 bases). Germline V gene data show CDR1 as ENHRY and CDR2 as SYGVKD. The V end lost 3 bases, the J end lost 5 bases, and 26 bases lay between the germline ends. The CDR3 spans 18 residues. In nucleotides, the CDR3 is TGTGCCATCAGTGATTCCAGGGCCACGCGGCAGGGGATCGACGAGCAGTACTTC. Translation gives CAISDSRATRQGIDEQYF.

This clonotype was recorded many times. The chain couples TRBV28 to TRBJ2-5, with 10 bases identical to TRBD1. V trimming: 5 bases; J trimming: 11 bases; junction bases outside the gene matches: 8. CDR1 is MDHEN and CDR2 is SYDVKM in the germline V gene. There are 13 residues in the CDR3. The CDR3 loop reads CASSVGQGGEQYF. The CDR3 DNA sequence: TGTGCCAGCAGTGTTGGACAGGGGGGAGAGCAGTACTTC.

This clonotype has just a few counts. The chain carries TRBV12-3 or TRBV12-4 and TRBJ2-1; D is perhaps TRBD1 (5 bases). The CDR3 is made up of 12 amino acids. V was pared by 3 bases and J by 9 bases, with 9 bases between. This CDR3 reads CASSLTQGEQFF. The DNA of the CDR3 is TGTGCCAGCAGTTTGACCCAGGGTGAGCAGTTCTTC.

This chain links TRBV7-2 with TRBJ1-3; no definite D call. The germline V gene encodes CDR1 SGHTA and CDR2 FQGNSA. The CDR3 sequence is 14 residues long. The V end was cut by 2 bases, the J end by 3 bases, with 8 bases between. CDR3 DNA: TGTGCCAGCAGCTTACGGTTGTTTGGAAACACCATATATTTT. It is translated as CASSLRLFGNTIYF. Complete variable domain (other parts from reference TRBV7-2 and TRBJ1-3): GAGVSQSPSNKVTEKGKDVELRCDPISGHTALYWYRQSLGQGLEFLIYFQGNSAPDKSGLPSDRFSAERTGGSVSTLTIQRTQQEDSAVYLCASSLRLFGNTIYFGEGSWLTVV.

The chain combines TRBV6-2 or TRBV6-3 with TRBJ2-1; D could derive from TRBD1 or TRBD2 (6 bases each). The CDR3 covers 16 residues. V lost 7 bases and J lost 7, with 23 bases in between. Germline CDR1 is MNHEY and CDR2 is SVGEGT. In DNA, the CDR3 is TGTGCCAGCATCCCACGGGGGCGGTTAAAATCGAATGAGCAGTTCTTC. Translating it yields CASIPRGRLKSNEQFF.

The rearrangement links TRBV19 to TRBJ2-7, with D tentatively TRBD1 (6 bases). The CDR3 has 11 amino acids. Per germline, CDR1 LNHDA and CDR2 SQIVND (reference sequence). V was pared by 2 bases and J by 7 bases, with 6 bases between. The DNA for the CDR3 is TGTGCCAGTAGTATAAGGGGGGAGCAGTACTTC. It codes for CASSIRGEQYF.

V usage is TRBV5-1 and J usage is TRBJ2-2; no clear D gene. Germline V lookup: CDR1 SGHRS, CDR2 YFSETQ. This CDR3 has 16 residues. V was shortened by 2 bases and J by 0 bases, with 11 bases between the two germline ends. CDR3 DNA: TGCGCCAGCAGCTTCGGCGTGCCATCGAACACCGGGGAGCTGTTTTTT. Protein: CASSFGVPSNTGELFF. Full variable domain (outside the CDR3, taken from reference TRBV5-1 and TRBJ2-2): KAGVTQTPRYLIKTRGQQVTLSCSPISGHRSVSWYQQTPGQGLQFLFEYFSETQRNKGNFPGRFSGRQFSNSRSEMNVSTLELGDSALYLCASSFGVPSNTGELFFGEGSRLTVL.

The chain is built from TRBV5-5 and TRBJ2-7; 7 nucleotides agree with TRBD2. V shed 1 base and J 2 bases; nucleotides not matched to a gene: 3. Germline V gives CDR1 SGHKS, CDR2 YYEKEE (reference sequence). The CDR3 has 14 residues. The CDR3 region has the DNA TGTGCCAGCAGCTTGACTAGCGTCCCCTACGAGCAGTACTTC. Protein sequence: CASSLTSVPYEQYF.

This clonotype was observed a few times. The V and J genes are TRBV15 and TRBJ2-5; 13 bases are shared with TRBD2. Germline V CDR1 and CDR2: LNHNV, YYDKDF (reference sequence). V shed 5 bases, J shed 11 bases, and the junction held 14 bases outside the gene matches. The CDR3 has 16 amino acids. The CDR3 protein is CATSDDQGLAGERQYF. The CDR3 DNA reads as TGTGCCACCAGCGATGACCAAGGACTAGCGGGGGAAAGGCAGTACTTC.

Remarks on this clonotype: An end of the junction differs from the germline gene, which may be a read error. The V and J genes are TRBV29-1 and TRBJ2-4, with 11 bases fitting TRBD1. The CDR3 is made up of 15 amino acids. Germline CDR1 is SQVTM and CDR2 is ANQGSEA. For the CDR3, the DNA is TGCAGCGTTGCCCGGGACAGGGGGGCCAAAAGCATTCAGTACTTC. Translating gives CSVARDRGAKSIQYF.

The chain joins TRBV3-1 to TRBJ2-2; tentatively, D is TRBD1 (6 bases). Germline-derived CDR1 and CDR2 are LGHDT and YNNKEL (reference sequence). The CDR3 contains 14 residues. V lost 1 base and J 7 bases, leaving 10 bases between the germline ends. CDR3 DNA sequence: TGTGCCAGCAGCCAAGGCCAGGGGATCGGGGAGCTGTTTTTT. It encodes CASSQGQGIGELFF. Full variable domain (missing parts from reference TRBV3-1 and TRBJ2-2): DTAVSQTPKYLVTQMGNDKSIKCEQNLGHDTMYWYKQDSKKFLKIMFSYNNKELIINETVPNRFSPKSPDKAHLNLHINSLELGDSAVYFCASSQGQGIGELFFGEGSRLTVL.

The chain has TRBV29-1 and TRBJ2-1; a possible D gene is TRBD1 (6 bases). Per germline, CDR1 SQVTM and CDR2 ANQGSEA. The CDR3 is made up of 13 amino acids. Between the trimmed V and J ends, which lost 7 bases and 5 bases, there was a span of 15 bases. In DNA form, the CDR3 reads TGCAGCGATACGGACAGAACCAACAATGAGCAGTTCTTC. This sequence encodes CSDTDRTNNEQFF.

The chain employs TRBV18 and TRBJ2-1, with 11 bases identical to TRBD2. Germline lookup yields CDR1 KGHSH and CDR2 LQKENI. This CDR3 spans 17 amino acids. J gave up 3 bases and V 1 base, and 5 bases lay outside the gene matches. The CDR3 sequence is CASSPRAGLADYNEQFF. In DNA form, the CDR3 reads TGTGCCAGCTCACCACGTGCGGGACTAGCGGACTACAATGAGCAGTTCTTC.